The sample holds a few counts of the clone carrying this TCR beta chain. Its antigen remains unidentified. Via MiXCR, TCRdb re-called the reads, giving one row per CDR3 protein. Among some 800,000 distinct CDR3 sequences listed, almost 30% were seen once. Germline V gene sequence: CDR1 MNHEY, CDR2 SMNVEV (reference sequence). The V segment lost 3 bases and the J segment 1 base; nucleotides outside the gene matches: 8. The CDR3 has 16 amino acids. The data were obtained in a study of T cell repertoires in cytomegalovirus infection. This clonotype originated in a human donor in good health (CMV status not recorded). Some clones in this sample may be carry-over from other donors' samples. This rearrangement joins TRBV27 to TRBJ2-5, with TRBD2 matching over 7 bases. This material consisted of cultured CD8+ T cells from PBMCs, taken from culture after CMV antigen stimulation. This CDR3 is CASSFPGGPFQETQYF. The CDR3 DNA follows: TGTGCCAGCAGTTTCCCGGGGGGACCGTTCCAAGAGACCCAGTACTTC.